These 21 T cell receptor beta chains were all obtained from the same sample, sequenced in a study of blood T cell repertoires in COVID-19 (TCRdb year 2020). To prepare the library, the immunoSEQ multiplex PCR assay was applied. TCRdb provides this immuneACCESS table in a form limited to in-frame rearrangements. Some clones are lacking; in checked studies, under half of them reflect an unresolved V gene, and why the rest are absent is not known. Recorded for this sample are around 100,000 clones; about 89% of them occurred a single time. The ten largest clones capture around 3.8% of the sample. The sample taken for sequencing was peripheral blood. The origin of the receptors is a woman aged 60-75 years with acute or convalescent COVID-19.

The chain uses TRBV7-9 and TRBJ1-4; the D is unclear. CDR1 is SEHNR and CDR2 is FQNEAQ in the germline V gene (reference sequence). The ends were cut back, 1 base at V and 5 bases at J, with 8 bases in the middle. CDR3 length: 14 amino acids. The CDR3 nucleotides are TGTGCCAGCAGCTTAGGCAGGCTGAATGAAAAACTGTTTTTT. It yields the protein CASSLGRLNEKLFF.

The V and J genes are TRBV5-1 and TRBJ2-2; 12 bases line up with TRBD2. Germline values: CDR1 SGHRS, CDR2 YFSETQ. The CDR3 sequence is 16 residues long. V lost 4 bases to trimming and J lost 5 bases; unmatched junction nucleotides: 6. The CDR3: CASSILTSGSTGELFF. Here the CDR3 DNA reads TGCGCCAGCAGCATTTTGACTAGCGGGAGTACCGGGGAGCTGTTTTTT.

The chain recombines TRBV7-4 with TRBJ1-5; tentatively, D is TRBD1 (6 bases). With 3 bases removed from V and 5 bases from J, the gap between germline ends came to 20 bases. The germline gives CDR1 SGHVT, CDR2 SQSDAQ. This CDR3 spans 17 amino acids. CDR3 protein: CASSFQDEQGVDQPQHF. The CDR3 nucleotides read TGTGCCAGCAGCTTTCAAGATGAACAGGGCGTCGATCAGCCCCAGCATTTT.

The gene calls are TRBV7-8 and TRBJ1-1; D perhaps matches TRBD1 (6 bases). The CDR3 runs 16 residues. V dropped 2 bases and J dropped 2 bases, with 15 bases sitting between them. Germline lookup yields CDR1 SGHVS and CDR2 FQNEAQ. The CDR3 nucleotides are TGTGCCAGCAGCTTATTGTCAGGGGATCCCAACACTGAAGCTTTCTTT. It codes for CASSLLSGDPNTEAFF.

The chain employs TRBV15 and TRBJ2-7; TRBD1 is a possible D gene (6 bases). The V end lost 0 bases, the J end lost 1 base, and 10 bases lay between the germline ends. The CDR3 is 15 residues long. Germline V lookup: CDR1 LNHNV, CDR2 YYDKDF (reference sequence). The CDR3 region is CATSRDVDRSYEQYF. The DNA for the CDR3 is TGTGCCACCAGCAGAGATGTGGACAGATCCTACGAGCAGTACTTC.

The chain has TRBV27 and TRBJ2-5; D uncertain. In germline, CDR1 is MNHEY, CDR2 SMNVEV (reference sequence). There are 13 residues in the CDR3. V lost 1 base, J lost 0 bases, and 3 bases lay in between. The CDR3 spells CASSLYNQETQYF. CDR3 nucleotides: TGTGCCAGCAGTTTATACAACCAAGAGACCCAGTACTTC.

This clone was seen more than once but under ten times. The rearrangement links TRBV9 to TRBJ2-5; 7 bases fit TRBD1. The junction had 6 bases not matched to a gene; V was cut back by 4 bases and J by 0 bases. The CDR3 has 15 amino acids. Germline-derived CDR1 and CDR2 are SGDLS and YYNGEE. CDR3 DNA sequence: TGTGCCAGCAGCAGAACAGGGGCGGACCAAGAGACCCAGTACTTC. The encoded protein is CASSRTGADQETQYF.

CDR3 in amino acids: CASSYFAGSNEQFF. DNA for the CDR3: TGTGCCAGCAGTTACTTTGCCGGGTCCAATGAGCAGTTCTTC. This rearrangement joins TRBV2 to TRBJ2-1; no reliable D call. The germline CDR1 and CDR2 sequences are SNHLY and FYNNEI. This CDR3 has 14 amino acids. V lost 5 bases and J 6 bases, leaving 14 bases between the germline ends.

This clone came up once. The CDR3 DNA reads TGTGCCAGCAGCGCAGGGGGTCGCAATCAGCCCCAGCATTTT. It translates to CASSAGGRNQPQHF. The chain recombines TRBV7-9 with TRBJ1-5; 7 bases line up with TRBD1. J lost 2 bases, V lost 5 bases, and 3 bases had no gene match. The germline V gene has CDR1 SEHNR and CDR2 FQNEAQ (reference sequence). CDR3 length: 14 amino acids.

J is TRBJ1-2 and V is TRBV19; 8 bases are shared with TRBD1. Germline values: CDR1 LNHDA, CDR2 SQIVND (reference sequence). The CDR3 runs to 15 residues. J gave up 3 bases and V 6 bases, and 9 bases lay outside the gene matches. CDR3 loop: CASSVPGQVYYGYTF. The CDR3 bases are TGTGCCAGTAGCGTTCCGGGACAGGTATACTATGGCTACACCTTC.

The chain employs TRBV15 and TRBJ2-5; 10 bases line up with TRBD2. The length of the CDR3 is 14 residues. The ends lost 5 bases at V and 5 bases at J; junction bases unmatched: 5. Per germline, CDR1 LNHNV and CDR2 YYDKDF (reference sequence). Here the CDR3 DNA reads TGTGCCACCAGCCCTGGGACTAGCGTGGAGACCCAGTACTTC. It translates to CATSPGTSVETQYF.

V gene TRBV6-5 combines with J gene TRBJ2-1; maybe TRBD1 (7 bases). V was trimmed by 2 bases and J by 2 bases, leaving 13 bases between them. Germline CDR1 and CDR2: MNHEY and SVGAGI. The CDR3 extends over 16 amino acids. In nucleotides, the CDR3 is TGTGCCAGCAGTTACCAGGGGGGAGAGGCCTACAATGAGCAGTTCTTC. Its protein product is CASSYQGGEAYNEQFF.

The chain carries TRBV18 and TRBJ1-3; the D gene is possibly TRBD1 (6 bases). The V end was cut by 5 bases, the J end by 5 bases, with 19 bases between. Germline loops: CDR1 KGHSH, CDR2 LQKENI. The CDR3 is 16 residues long. CDR3 in DNA: TGTGCCAGCTCAACCTCCCGTTGGGGGGGCCGAAACACCATATATTTT. This codes for CASSTSRWGGRNTIYF. Full variable domain (rest looked up from reference TRBV18 and TRBJ1-3): NAGVMQNPRHLVRRRGQEARLRCSPMKGHSHVYWYRQLPEEGLKFMVYLQKENIIDESGMPKERFSAEFPKEGPSILRIQQVVRGDSAAYFCASSTSRWGGRNTIYFGEGSWLTVV.

The chain uses TRBV7-3 and TRBJ2-3; D uncertain. This CDR3 contains 13 residues. Per the germline V gene, CDR1 is SGHTA and CDR2 is FQGTGA. V lost 5 bases and J lost 0, with 6 bases in between. CDR3 nucleotides: TGTGCCAGCAGCCCTTCTAGCACAGATACGCAGTATTTT. Protein product: CASSPSSTDTQYF. The full variable domain, completed using reference TRBV7-3 and TRBJ2-3, is GAGVSQTPSNKVTEKGKYVELRCDPISGHTALYWYRQSLGQGPEFLIYFQGTGAADDSGLPNDRFFAVRPEGSVSTLKIQRTERGDSAVYLCASSPSSTDTQYFGPGTRLTVL.

The chain uses TRBV6-1 and TRBJ1-2, with 7 positions matching TRBD1. The CDR3 has 17 residues. The V gene end was trimmed by 0 bases and the J gene end by 4 bases; junction bases not matched to a gene: 11. Germline V gives CDR1 MNHNS, CDR2 SASEGT. The chain's CDR3 is CASSEADRLASIYGYTF. As DNA, the CDR3 is TGTGCCAGCAGTGAAGCGGACAGGCTAGCAAGTATCTATGGCTACACCTTC.

This chain links TRBV9 with TRBJ2-6; D is perhaps TRBD2 (5 bases). Per the germline V gene, CDR1 is SGDLS and CDR2 is YYNGEE. V was shortened by 0 bases and J by 2 bases, with 12 bases between the two germline ends. The CDR3 length is 17 residues. The CDR3 bases are TGTGCCAGCAGCGTAGATGGGGAGAGGGCTGGGGCCAACGTCCTGACTTTC. Amino acid sequence: CASSVDGERAGANVLTF.

The chain joins TRBV5-1 to TRBJ1-1; tentatively, D is TRBD1 (5 bases). Germline V gene data show CDR1 as SGHRS and CDR2 as YFSETQ. The V gene lost 4 bases and the J gene lost 0 bases, with 19 bases spanning the gap. This CDR3 is 17 amino acids long. The CDR3 DNA follows: TGCGCCAGCAGCCTGGGGGACTTCCCGGGAATGAACACTGAAGCTTTCTTT. Translated: CASSLGDFPGMNTEAFF.

The genes are TRBV6-5 and TRBJ2-2; 8 bases are shared with TRBD1. Trimming took 7 bases from V and 2 from J; bases not matched to a gene: 3. CDR3 length: 14 amino acids. Germline CDR1 reads MNHEY; CDR2 reads SVGAGI. CDR3 bases: TGTGCCAGCACGGACAGGGCAAACACCGGGGAGCTGTTTTTT. Translation gives CASTDRANTGELFF.

A single count supports this clone. The sample carries other DNA sequences with the same CDR3. The V gene is TRBV7-9, the J gene TRBJ1-2; possible D gene TRBD1, 5 bases. V lost 0 bases and J lost 6, with 8 bases in between. Germline V gene data show CDR1 as SEHNR and CDR2 as FQNEAQ (reference sequence). The CDR3 has 13 amino acids. CDR3 coding DNA: TGTGCCAGCAGCTTAGCTGGGGCAGATGGCTACACCTTC. Translating it yields CASSLAGADGYTF.

This chain links TRBV7-3 with TRBJ2-1, with D maybe TRBD2 (5 bases). The CDR3 runs to 15 residues. V was shortened by 5 bases and J by 0 bases, with 11 bases between the two germline ends. Germline V gene data show CDR1 as SGHTA and CDR2 as FQGTGA. This chain's CDR3 is CASSNTGSSYNEQFF. The CDR3 bases are TGTGCCAGCAGCAACACTGGGAGCTCCTACAATGAGCAGTTCTTC.

This sequence joins TRBV27 and TRBJ2-1; 11 bases fit TRBD2. The CDR3 loop spans 17 amino acids. Germline-derived CDR1 and CDR2 are MNHEY and SMNVEV (reference sequence). Trimming at V came to 3 bases and at J to 0 bases, leaving 4 bases not matched to a gene. The CDR3 spells CASSFTSGRSSYNEQFF. The DNA of the CDR3 is TGTGCCAGCAGTTTCACTAGCGGGAGAAGCTCCTACAATGAGCAGTTCTTC.